The present T cell receptor beta chain was sequenced within a study of shared T cell receptors in the human thymus. Germline-derived CDR1 and CDR2 are SGHRS and YFSETQ. V dropped 3 bases and J dropped 5; count of bases not matched to a gene: 10. The CDR3 totals 15 residues. Assay: immunoSEQ multiplex PCR; the TCRdb copy retains only in-frame clones and omits some. The data show about 660,000 clones, around 87% seen once. This sample was also put to use in a study of human thymus T cells.

This sequence joins TRBV5-1 and TRBJ2-5; 7 bases are shared with TRBD1. The sample consisted of thymocytes. The TCR was taken from a boy in the first two years of life with a congenital heart defect. The CDR3 protein is CASSSDHRGSETQYF. Here the CDR3 DNA reads TGCGCCAGCAGCTCCGATCACAGGGGCAGCGAGACCCAGTACTTC.